The T cell receptor (beta chain) described here comes from a study of graft-versus-host responses after intestinal transplantation. Study as a whole: Among the recipients, transplants were multivisceral, liver-intestinal, or isolated intestinal. Recipients uniformly received anti-thymocyte globulin induction, followed by tacrolimus and steroids for approximately 3 years.

This CDR3 region has 13 residues. The V and J ends lost 1 base and 5 bases, in that order; junction bases with no gene match: 0. Germline V gene sequence: CDR1 LGHNA, CDR2 YSLEER. Clones were sequenced by immunoSEQ multiplex PCR, and TCRdb holds only the in-frame ones, with some missing. The sample contains about 50,000 clones, 80% to 95% of which appear only once. Concerning this clone itself: Its antigen is still unknown.

Broader study findings: Investigators detected GvH clones in recipient marrow, with some emerging earlier in ileum or blood. Peak GvH clone levels in circulation were associated with early post-transplant HvG declines.

The chain joins TRBV4-3 to TRBJ2-5; 8 bases are shared with TRBD1. The receptor's source is a human donor who was the organ donor for an intestinal transplant. Source: unstimulated CD4+ T cells sorted from spleen or lymph node cells, taken before transplant. CDR3: CASSQGQGETQYF. The CDR3, as DNA: TGCGCCAGCAGCCAAGGACAGGGGGAGACCCAGTACTTC.